Here is one TCR beta chain with its context. Germline V gene lookup returns CDR1 LGHDT and CDR2 YNNKEL (reference sequence). The germline V and J ends were trimmed by 1 base and 10 bases, with 12 bases remaining between them. The CDR3 loop spans 13 amino acids. Sequenced by immunoSEQ multiplex PCR; TCRdb stores in-frame clones only, minus some. The data contain approximately 260,000 clones, about 86% of them singletons. The data were obtained in a study of blood T cell repertoires in COVID-19. The gene calls are TRBV3-1 (or the pseudogene TRBV3-2) and TRBJ2-3; no firm D call. Sequencing was done on a sample of PBMCs or T cells enriched from blood (not recorded which). This TCR was sampled from a man aged 25-45 years with acute COVID-19. The CDR3 here is CASSQGVMVPQYF. The CDR3 bases are TGTGCCAGCAGCCAAGGCGTGATGGTCCCGCAGTATTTT.